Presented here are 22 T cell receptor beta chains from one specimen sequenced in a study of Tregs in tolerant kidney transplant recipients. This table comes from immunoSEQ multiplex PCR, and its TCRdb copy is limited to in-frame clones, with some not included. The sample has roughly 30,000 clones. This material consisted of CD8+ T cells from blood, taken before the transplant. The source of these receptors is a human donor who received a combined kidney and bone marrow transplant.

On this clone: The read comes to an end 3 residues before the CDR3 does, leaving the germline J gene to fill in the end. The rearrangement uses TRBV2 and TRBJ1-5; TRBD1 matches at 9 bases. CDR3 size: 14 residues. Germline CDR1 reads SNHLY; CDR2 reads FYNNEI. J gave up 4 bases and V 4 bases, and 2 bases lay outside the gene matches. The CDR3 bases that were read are TGTGCCAGCAGTGGACAGGGGGTAAATCAGCCC. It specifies CASSGQGVNQP. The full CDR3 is CASSGQGVNQPQHF.

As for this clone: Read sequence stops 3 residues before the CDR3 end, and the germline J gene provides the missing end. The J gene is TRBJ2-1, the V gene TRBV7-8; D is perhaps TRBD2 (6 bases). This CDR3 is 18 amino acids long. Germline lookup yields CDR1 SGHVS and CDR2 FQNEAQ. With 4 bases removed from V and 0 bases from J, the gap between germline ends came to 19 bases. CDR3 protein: CASSSTTLALSSYNEQFF. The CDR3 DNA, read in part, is TGTGCCAGCAGCTCCACGACCCTAGCGTTAAGCTCCTACAATGAG.

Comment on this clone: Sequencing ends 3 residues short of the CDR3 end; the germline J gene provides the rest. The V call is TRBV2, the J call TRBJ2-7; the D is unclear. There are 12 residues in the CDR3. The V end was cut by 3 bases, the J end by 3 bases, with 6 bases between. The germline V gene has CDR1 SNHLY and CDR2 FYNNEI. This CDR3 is CASSDYLYEQYF. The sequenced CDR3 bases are TGTGCCAGCAGTGACTATCTCTACGAG.

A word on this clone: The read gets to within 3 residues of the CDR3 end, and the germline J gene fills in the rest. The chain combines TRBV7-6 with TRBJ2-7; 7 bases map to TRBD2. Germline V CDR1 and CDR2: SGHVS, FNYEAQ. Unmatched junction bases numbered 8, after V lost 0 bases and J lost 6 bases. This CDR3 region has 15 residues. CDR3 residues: CASSLAGGEFGEQYF. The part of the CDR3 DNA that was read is TGTGCCAGCAGCTTAGCTGGGGGGGAGTTTGGCGAG. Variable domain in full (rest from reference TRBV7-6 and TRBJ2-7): GAGVSQSPRYKVTKRGQDVALRCDPISGHVSLYWYRQALGQGPEFLTYFNYEAQQDKSGLPNDRFSAERPEGSISTLTIQRTEQRDSAMYRCASSLAGGEFGEQYFGPGTRLTVT.

This CDR3 reads CSARDRGQYRPPKEQETQYF. Partial CDR3 DNA: TGCAGTGCTAGAGATAGGGGACAGTACAGACCCCCGAAGGAACAAGAGACC. The genes are TRBV20-1 and TRBJ2-5, with TRBD1 matching over 7 bases. The read falls 3 residues short of the CDR3 end, and the missing part is taken from the germline J gene. V shed 0 bases, J shed 2 bases, and the junction held 21 bases outside the gene matches. The CDR3 is 20 amino acids. Germline V gene sequence: CDR1 DFQATT, CDR2 SNEGSKA (reference sequence).

CDR3 bases read: TGCAGTGCTAGAGATAGAGAGCGGAGGTACGAG. Its protein is CSARDRERRYE. The whole CDR3 sequence is CSARDRERRYEQYF. The chain recombines TRBV20-1 with TRBJ2-7, with a weak D call TRBD2 (5 bases). The read stops 3 residues short of the end of the CDR3; the missing end is completed from the germline J gene. CDR1 DFQATT and CDR2 SNEGSKA come from the germline V gene (reference sequence). Trimming took 0 bases from V and 4 from J, leaving 13 bases between them. This CDR3 contains 14 residues.

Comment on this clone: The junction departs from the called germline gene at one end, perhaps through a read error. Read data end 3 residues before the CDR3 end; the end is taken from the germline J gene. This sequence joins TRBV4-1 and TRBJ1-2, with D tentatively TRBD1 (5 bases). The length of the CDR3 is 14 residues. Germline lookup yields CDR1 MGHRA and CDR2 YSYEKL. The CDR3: CTSSQASRLAGYTF. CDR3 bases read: TGCACCAGCAGCCAAGCATCCAGGTTGGCAGGG.

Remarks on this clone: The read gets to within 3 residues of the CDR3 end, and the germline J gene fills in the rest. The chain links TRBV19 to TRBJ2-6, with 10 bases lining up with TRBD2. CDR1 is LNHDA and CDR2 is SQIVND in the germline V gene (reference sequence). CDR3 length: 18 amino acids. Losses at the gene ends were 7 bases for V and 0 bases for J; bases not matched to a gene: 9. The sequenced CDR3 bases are TGTGCCAGTACCTTGACTAGCGGGTACCCCTCTGGGGCCAACGTC. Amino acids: CASTLTSGYPSGANV. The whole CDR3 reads CASTLTSGYPSGANVLTF.

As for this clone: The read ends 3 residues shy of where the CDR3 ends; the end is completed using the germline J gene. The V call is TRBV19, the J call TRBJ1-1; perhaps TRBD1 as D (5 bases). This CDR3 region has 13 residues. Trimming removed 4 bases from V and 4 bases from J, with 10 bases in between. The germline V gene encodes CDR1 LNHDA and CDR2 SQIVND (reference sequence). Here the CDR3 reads CASSSLGGTEAFF. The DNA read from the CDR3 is TGTGCCAGTAGTAGTCTCGGGGGCACTGAA.

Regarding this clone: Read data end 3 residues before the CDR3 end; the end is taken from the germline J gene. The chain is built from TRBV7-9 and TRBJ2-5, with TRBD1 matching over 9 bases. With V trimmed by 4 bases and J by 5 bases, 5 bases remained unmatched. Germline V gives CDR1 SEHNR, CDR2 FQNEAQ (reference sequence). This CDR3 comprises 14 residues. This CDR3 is CASSSGQGRETQYF. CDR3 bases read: TGTGCCAGCAGCTCCGGACAGGGGCGGGAGACC. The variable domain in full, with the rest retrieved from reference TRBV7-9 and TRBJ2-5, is DTGVSQNPRHKITKRGQNVTFRCDPISEHNRLYWYRQTLGQGPEFLTYFQNEAQLEKSRLLSDRFSAERPKGSFSTLEIQRTEQGDSAMYLCASSSGQGRETQYFGPGTRLLVL.

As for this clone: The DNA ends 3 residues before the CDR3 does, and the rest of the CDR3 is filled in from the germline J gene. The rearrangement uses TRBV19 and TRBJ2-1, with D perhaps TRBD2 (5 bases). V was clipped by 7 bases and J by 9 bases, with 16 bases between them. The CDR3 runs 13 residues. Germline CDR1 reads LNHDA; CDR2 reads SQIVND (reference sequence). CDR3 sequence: CASTDTERGEQFF. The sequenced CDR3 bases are TGTGCCAGTACCGACACAGAACGGGGTGAG.

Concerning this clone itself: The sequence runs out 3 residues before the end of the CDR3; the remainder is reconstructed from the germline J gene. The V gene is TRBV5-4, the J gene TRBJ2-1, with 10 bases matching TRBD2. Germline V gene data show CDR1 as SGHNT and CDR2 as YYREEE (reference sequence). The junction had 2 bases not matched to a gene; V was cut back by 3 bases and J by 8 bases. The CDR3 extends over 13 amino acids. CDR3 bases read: TGTGCCAGCAGCTCGGGACTAGCGTATGAG. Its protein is CASSSGLAYE. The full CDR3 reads CASSSGLAYEQFF. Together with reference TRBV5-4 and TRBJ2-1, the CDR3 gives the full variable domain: ETGVTQSPTHLIKTRGQQVTLRCSSQSGHNTVSWYQQALGQGPQFIFQYYREEENGRGNFPPRFSGLQFPNYSSELNVNALELDDSALYLCASSSGLAYEQFFGPGTRLTVL.

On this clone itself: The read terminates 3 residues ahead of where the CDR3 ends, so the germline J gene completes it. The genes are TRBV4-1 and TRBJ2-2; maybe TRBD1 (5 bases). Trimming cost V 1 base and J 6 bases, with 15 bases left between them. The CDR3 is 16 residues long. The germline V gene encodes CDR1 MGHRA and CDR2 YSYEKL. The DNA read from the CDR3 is TGCGCCAGCAGCCAAGTTAAGGGGCGCGTGTCCGGGGAG. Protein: CASSQVKGRVSGE. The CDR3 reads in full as CASSQVKGRVSGELFF.

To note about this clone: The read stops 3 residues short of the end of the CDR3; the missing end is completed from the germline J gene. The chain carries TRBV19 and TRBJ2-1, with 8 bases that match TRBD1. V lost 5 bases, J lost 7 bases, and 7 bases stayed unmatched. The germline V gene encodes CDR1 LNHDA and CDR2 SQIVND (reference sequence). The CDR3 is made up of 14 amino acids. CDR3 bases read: TGTGCCAGTAGTCTGACAGGGGACGGAAATGAG. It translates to CASSLTGDGNE. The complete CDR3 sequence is CASSLTGDGNEQFF.

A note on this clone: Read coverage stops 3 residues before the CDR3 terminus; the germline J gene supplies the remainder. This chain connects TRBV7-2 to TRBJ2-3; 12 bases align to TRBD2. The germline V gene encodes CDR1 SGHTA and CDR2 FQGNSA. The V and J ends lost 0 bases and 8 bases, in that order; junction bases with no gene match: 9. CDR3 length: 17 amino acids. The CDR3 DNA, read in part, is TGTGCCAGCAGCTTAGCGGGGGCTAGCGGGAGGGTTGGTACG. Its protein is CASSLAGASGRVGT. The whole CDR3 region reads CASSLAGASGRVGTQYF.

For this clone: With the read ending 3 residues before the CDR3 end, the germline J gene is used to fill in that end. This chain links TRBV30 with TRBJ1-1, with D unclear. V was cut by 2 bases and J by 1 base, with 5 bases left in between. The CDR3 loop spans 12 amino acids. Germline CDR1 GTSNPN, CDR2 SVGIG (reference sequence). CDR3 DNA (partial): TGTGCCTGGAGTCAATGGAACACTGAA. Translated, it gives CAWSQWNTE. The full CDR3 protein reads CAWSQWNTEAFF.

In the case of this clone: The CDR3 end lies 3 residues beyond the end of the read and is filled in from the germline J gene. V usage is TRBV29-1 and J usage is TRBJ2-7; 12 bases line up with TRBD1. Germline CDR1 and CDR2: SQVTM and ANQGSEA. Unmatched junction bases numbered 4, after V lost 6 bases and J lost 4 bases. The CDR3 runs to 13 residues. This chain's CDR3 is CSVVGQGAYEQYF. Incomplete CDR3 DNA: TGCAGCGTAGTGGGACAGGGGGCATACGAG.

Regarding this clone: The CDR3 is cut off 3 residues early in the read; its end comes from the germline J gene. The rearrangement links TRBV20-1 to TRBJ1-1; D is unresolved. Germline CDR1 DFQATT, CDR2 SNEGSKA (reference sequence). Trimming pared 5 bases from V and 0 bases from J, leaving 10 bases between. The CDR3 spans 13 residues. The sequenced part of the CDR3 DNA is TGCAGTGCTGGAAGCGGCATGAACACTGAA. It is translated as CSAGSGMNTE. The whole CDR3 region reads CSAGSGMNTEAFF.

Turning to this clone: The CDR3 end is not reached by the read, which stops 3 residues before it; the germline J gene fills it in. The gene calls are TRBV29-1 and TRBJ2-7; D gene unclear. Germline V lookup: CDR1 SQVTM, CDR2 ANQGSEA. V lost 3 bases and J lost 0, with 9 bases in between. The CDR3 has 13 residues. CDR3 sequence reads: CSVDGGTSYEQYF. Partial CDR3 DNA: TGCAGCGTTGATGGCGGCACCTCCTACGAG.

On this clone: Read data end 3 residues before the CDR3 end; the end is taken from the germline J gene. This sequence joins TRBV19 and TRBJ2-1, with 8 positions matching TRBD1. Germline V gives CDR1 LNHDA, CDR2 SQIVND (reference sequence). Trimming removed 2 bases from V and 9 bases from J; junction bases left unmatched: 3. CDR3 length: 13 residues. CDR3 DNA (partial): TGTGCCAGTAGTATAACAGGGGGGCCTGAG. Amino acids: CASSITGGPE. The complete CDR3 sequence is CASSITGGPEQFF. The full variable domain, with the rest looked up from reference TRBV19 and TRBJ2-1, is DGGITQSPKYLFRKEGQNVTLSCEQNLNHDAMYWYRQDPGQGLRLIYYSQIVNDFQKGDIAEGYSVSREKKESFPLTVTSAQKNPTAFYLCASSITGGPEQFFGPGTRLTVL.

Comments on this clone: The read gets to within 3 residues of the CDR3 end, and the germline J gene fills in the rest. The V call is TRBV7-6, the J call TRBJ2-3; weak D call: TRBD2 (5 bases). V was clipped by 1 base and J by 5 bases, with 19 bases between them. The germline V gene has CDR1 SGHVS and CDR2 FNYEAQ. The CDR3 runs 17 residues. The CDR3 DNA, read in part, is TGTGCCAGCAGCTTAGGTCCTAGACCCGCCGGAGGAGATACG. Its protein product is CASSLGPRPAGGDT. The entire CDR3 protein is CASSLGPRPAGGDTQYF.

This chain's CDR3 is CASTGQGNYEQYF. CDR3 DNA (partial): TGTGCCAGCACCGGACAGGGGAACTACGAG. This chain joins TRBV2 and TRBJ2-7; 9 positions agree with TRBD1. Read data end 3 residues before the CDR3 end; the end is taken from the germline J gene. The ends lost 7 bases at V and 3 bases at J; junction bases unmatched: 4. The CDR3 totals 13 residues. The germline CDR1 and CDR2 sequences are SNHLY and FYNNEI.